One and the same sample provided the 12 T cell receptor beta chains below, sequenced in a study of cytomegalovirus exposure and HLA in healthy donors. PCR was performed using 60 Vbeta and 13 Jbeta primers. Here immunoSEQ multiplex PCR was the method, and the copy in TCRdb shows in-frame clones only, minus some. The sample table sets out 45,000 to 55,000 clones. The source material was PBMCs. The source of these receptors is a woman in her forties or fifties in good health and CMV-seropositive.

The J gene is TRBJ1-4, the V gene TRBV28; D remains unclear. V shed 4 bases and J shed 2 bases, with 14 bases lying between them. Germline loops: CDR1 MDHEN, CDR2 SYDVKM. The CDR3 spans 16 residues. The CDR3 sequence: CASSYPSLSTNEKLFF. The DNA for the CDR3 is TGTGCCAGCAGTTACCCGTCCCTATCCACTAATGAAAAACTGTTTTTT.

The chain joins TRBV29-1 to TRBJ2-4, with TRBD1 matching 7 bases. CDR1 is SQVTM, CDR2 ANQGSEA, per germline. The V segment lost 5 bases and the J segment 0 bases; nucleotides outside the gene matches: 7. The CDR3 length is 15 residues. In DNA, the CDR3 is TGCAGCGTTACCTGGACAGGACTAGCCAAAAACATTCAGTACTTC. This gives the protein CSVTWTGLAKNIQYF.

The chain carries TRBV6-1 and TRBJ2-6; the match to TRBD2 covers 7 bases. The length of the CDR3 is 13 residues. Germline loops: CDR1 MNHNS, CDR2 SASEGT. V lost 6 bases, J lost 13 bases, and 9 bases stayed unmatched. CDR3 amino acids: CASRNREGSVLTF. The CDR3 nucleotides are TGTGCCAGCAGGAATAGGGAGGGCTCAGTCCTGACTTTC.

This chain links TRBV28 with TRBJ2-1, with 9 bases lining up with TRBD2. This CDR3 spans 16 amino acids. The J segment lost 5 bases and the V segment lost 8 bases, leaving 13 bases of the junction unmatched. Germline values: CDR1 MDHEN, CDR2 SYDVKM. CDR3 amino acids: CASREGAGGKHNEQFF. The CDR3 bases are TGTGCCAGCCGAGAAGGGGCGGGAGGGAAGCACAATGAGCAGTTCTTC.

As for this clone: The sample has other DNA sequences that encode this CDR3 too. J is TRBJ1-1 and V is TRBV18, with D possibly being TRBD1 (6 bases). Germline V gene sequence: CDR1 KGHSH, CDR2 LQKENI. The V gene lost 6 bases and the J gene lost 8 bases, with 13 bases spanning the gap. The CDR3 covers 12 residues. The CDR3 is CASSQLQGEAFF. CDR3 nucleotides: TGTGCCAGCTCGCAACTCCAGGGGGAAGCTTTCTTT.

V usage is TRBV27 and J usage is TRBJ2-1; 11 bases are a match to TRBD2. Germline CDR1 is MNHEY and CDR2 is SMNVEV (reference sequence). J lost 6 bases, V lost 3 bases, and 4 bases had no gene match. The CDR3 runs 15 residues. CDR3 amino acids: CASSFGTSGGNEQFF. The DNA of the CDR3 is TGTGCCAGCAGTTTCGGGACTAGCGGCGGCAATGAGCAGTTCTTC.

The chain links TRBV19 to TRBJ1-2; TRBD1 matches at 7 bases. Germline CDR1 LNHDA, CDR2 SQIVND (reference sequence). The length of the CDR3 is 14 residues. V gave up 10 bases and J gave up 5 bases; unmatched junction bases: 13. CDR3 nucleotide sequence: TGTGCCACTGACCGAGGGGGCGCTGGGTATGGCTACACCTTC. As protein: CATDRGGAGYGYTF.

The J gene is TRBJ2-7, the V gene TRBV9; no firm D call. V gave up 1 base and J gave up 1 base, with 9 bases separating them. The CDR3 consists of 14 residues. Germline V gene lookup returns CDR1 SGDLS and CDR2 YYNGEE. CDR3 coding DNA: TGTGCCAGCAGCGTAAACCCAGGTTCCTACGAGCAGTACTTC. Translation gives CASSVNPGSYEQYF.

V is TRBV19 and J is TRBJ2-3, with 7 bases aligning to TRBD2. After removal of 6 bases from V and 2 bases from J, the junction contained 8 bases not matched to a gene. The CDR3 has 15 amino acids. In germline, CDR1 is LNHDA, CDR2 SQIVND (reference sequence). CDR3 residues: CASRDSGRNTDTQYF. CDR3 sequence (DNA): TGTGCCAGTAGGGATAGCGGGCGCAACACAGATACGCAGTATTTT.

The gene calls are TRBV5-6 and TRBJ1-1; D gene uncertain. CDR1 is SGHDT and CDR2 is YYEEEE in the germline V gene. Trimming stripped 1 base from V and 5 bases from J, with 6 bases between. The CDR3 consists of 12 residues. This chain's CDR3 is CASSLYGTEAFF. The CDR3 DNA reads TGTGCCAGCAGCTTGTACGGGACTGAAGCTTTCTTT.

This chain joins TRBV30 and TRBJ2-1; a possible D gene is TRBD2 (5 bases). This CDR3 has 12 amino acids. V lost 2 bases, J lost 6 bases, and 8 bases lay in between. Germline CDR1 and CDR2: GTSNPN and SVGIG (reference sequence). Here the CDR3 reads CAWSPRGNEQFF. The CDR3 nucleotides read TGTGCCTGGAGTCCCCGGGGCAATGAGCAGTTCTTC.

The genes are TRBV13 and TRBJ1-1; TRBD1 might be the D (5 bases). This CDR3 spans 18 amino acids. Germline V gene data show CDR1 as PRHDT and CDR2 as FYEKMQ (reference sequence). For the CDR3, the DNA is TGTGAACCCAGCCAGGGAGGAGGATGGTTCCCTCAGAACACTGAAGCTTTCTTT. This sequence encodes CEPSQGGGWFPQNTEAFF. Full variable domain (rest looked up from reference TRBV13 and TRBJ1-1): AAGVIQSPRHLIKEKRETATLKCYPIPRHDTVYWYQQGPGQDPQFLISFYEKMQSDKGSIPDRFSAQQFSDYHSELNMSSLELGDSALYFCEPSQGGGWFPQNTEAFFGQGTRLTVV.